Each of the 9 T cell receptor beta chains below was sequenced from the same sample in a study of T cell responses to AZD1222 COVID-19 vaccine. TCRdb keeps only in-frame clones here, not all; method: immunoSEQ multiplex PCR. The table has 100,000 to 150,000 clones, approximately 88% seen once; the top ten hold approximately 4.2%. This specimen consisted of peripheral blood, obtained on day 0 of AZD1222 vaccination. These receptors were taken from an adult in good health.

CDR3 in DNA: TGTGCCAGCACCCTACGATATACTTCCACAGATACGCAGTATTTT. Encoded protein: CASTLRYTSTDTQYF. The chain joins TRBV7-2 to TRBJ2-3; D gene uncertain. Per germline, CDR1 SGHTA and CDR2 FQGNSA. CDR3 length: 15 residues. V was shortened by 7 bases and J by 2 bases, with 16 bases between the two germline ends. Using reference TRBV7-2 and TRBJ2-3 for the parts outside the CDR3, the full variable domain is GAGVSQSPSNKVTEKGKDVELRCDPISGHTALYWYRQSLGQGLEFLIYFQGNSAPDKSGLPSDRFSAERTGGSVSTLTIQRTQQEDSAVYLCASTLRYTSTDTQYFGPGTRLTVL.

V and J are TRBV19 and TRBJ2-1; TRBD2 matches 7 bases. V was pared by 5 bases and J by 5 bases, with 12 bases of the junction left unmatched. CDR1 and CDR2 (germline): LNHDA, SQIVND (reference sequence). The CDR3 consists of 16 residues. The CDR3 region has the DNA TGTGCCAGTAGTCCCCCAGTCCCGGCGGGGGACAATGAGCAGTTCTTC. Its translation is CASSPPVPAGDNEQFF.

V and J are TRBV5-6 and TRBJ2-1; 12 bases match TRBD2. Germline V gene sequence: CDR1 SGHDT, CDR2 YYEEEE. V gave up 5 bases and J gave up 12 bases; unmatched junction bases: 6. The CDR3 is 13 amino acids. CDR3 sequence: CASRTSGSSAQFF. CDR3 bases: TGTGCCAGCAGGACTAGCGGGAGTTCTGCGCAGTTCTTC.

The J gene is TRBJ1-5, the V gene TRBV5-5; D remains ambiguous. V shed 4 bases and J shed 5 bases, with 7 bases lying between them. CDR1 SGHKS and CDR2 YYEKEE come from the germline V gene (reference sequence). This CDR3 is built from 12 residues. The CDR3 coding sequence is TGTGCCAGCAGCCTCCTCGATCAGCCCCAGCATTTT. This codes for CASSLLDQPQHF. The complete variable domain, with remaining parts taken from reference TRBV5-5 and TRBJ1-5, reads DAGVTQSPTHLIKTRGQQVTLRCSPISGHKSVSWYQQVLGQGPQFIFQYYEKEERGRGNFPDRFSARQFPNYSSELNVNALLLGDSALYLCASSLLDQPQHFGDGTRLSIL.

This clone was seen ten or more times. This chain links TRBV7-3 with TRBJ2-1, with 15 bases aligning to TRBD2. V shed 0 bases, J shed 4 bases, and the junction held 7 bases outside the gene matches. Germline V gene sequence: CDR1 SGHTA, CDR2 FQGTGA. The CDR3 contains 19 residues. The chain's CDR3 is CASSLTASGLAGGYNEQFF. The CDR3 DNA sequence: TGTGCCAGCAGCTTAACAGCCTCCGGACTAGCGGGGGGGTACAATGAGCAGTTCTTC.

The V call is TRBV29-1, the J call TRBJ1-2; TRBD1 aligns across 11 bases. V shed 8 bases, J shed 8 bases, and the junction held 10 bases outside the gene matches. The CDR3 totals 13 residues. Per germline, CDR1 SQVTM and CDR2 ANQGSEA. CDR3 DNA: TGCAGCACATGGACAGGGGGCCGGGGAGGCTACACCTTC. Translation gives CSTWTGGRGGYTF.

The chain employs TRBV7-2 and TRBJ2-4; D may correspond to TRBD1 or TRBD2 (6 bases each). CDR3 length: 17 residues. Trimming shortened V by 3 bases and J by 0 bases, and 15 bases separated the two germline ends. From germline, CDR1 is SGHTA and CDR2 FQGNSA. CDR3 coding DNA: TGTGCCAGCAGCTTGGAATGGGGGGCCGGAGCCAAAAACATTCAGTACTTC. Translating gives CASSLEWGAGAKNIQYF.

The chain employs TRBV19 and TRBJ1-2; TRBD1 might be the D (6 bases). The germline V gene encodes CDR1 LNHDA and CDR2 SQIVND (reference sequence). Trimming took off 3 bases at V and 7 bases at J, with 15 bases between the two ends. The CDR3 sequence is 14 residues long. Here the CDR3 reads CASSMEGGNVGYTF. The CDR3 DNA is TGTGCCAGTAGTATGGAGGGGGGTAATGTTGGCTACACCTTC.

The chain has TRBV7-9 and TRBJ1-4; TRBD1 might be the D (6 bases). V shed 6 bases and J shed 13 bases, with 18 bases lying between them. In germline, CDR1 is SEHNR, CDR2 FQNEAQ (reference sequence). The CDR3 spans 13 residues. The CDR3, as DNA: TGTGCCAGCAGGATCAACGCCCTGACAGGACTGTTTTTT. Its protein product is CASRINALTGLFF.